The sequence of this T cell receptor beta chain was determined in a study of T cell changes during pregnancy in multiple sclerosis. The CDR3 totals 15 residues. Unmatched junction bases numbered 7, after V lost 4 bases and J lost 2 bases. Germline CDR1 is MDHEN and CDR2 is SYDVKM. Repertoires were generated with immunoSEQ multiplex PCR, while TCRdb's copy carries only in-frame clones and drops some. This table holds tens of thousands of clones, approximately 95% found once. This material consisted of CD4+ T cells from peripheral blood mononuclear cells, taken in the first trimester of pregnancy. The sequence derives from a female donor with multiple sclerosis, enrolled in a pregnancy study. V and J are TRBV28 and TRBJ2-7; 8 bases fit TRBD2. The CDR3 bases are TGTGCCAGCAGTTCGGGGGGGTTAAGTACCTACGAGCAGTACTTC. It yields the protein CASSSGGLSTYEQYF.